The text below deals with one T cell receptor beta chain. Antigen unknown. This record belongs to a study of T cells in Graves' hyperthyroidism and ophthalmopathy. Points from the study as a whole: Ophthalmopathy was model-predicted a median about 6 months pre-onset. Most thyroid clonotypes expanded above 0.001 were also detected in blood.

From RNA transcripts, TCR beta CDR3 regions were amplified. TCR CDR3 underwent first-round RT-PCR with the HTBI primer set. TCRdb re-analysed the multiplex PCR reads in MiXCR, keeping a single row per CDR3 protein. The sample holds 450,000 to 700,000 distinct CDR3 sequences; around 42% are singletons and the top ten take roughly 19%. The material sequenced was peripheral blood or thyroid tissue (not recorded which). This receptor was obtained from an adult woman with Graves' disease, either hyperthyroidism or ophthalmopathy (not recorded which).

Here the CDR3 reads CSNRWGSEAFF. The CDR3 region has the DNA TGCAGCAACCGGTGGGGGAGTGAAGCTTTCTTT. V gene TRBV29-1 combines with J gene TRBJ1-1, with D maybe TRBD1 (5 bases). Germline lookup yields CDR1 SQVTM and CDR2 ANQGSEA. V was pared by 8 bases and J by 7 bases, with 14 bases between. The CDR3 is 11 residues long.